This T cell receptor beta chain came from a study of T cell repertoires in cytomegalovirus infection. Study-wide background: Public signatures in TCR beta pointed to CMV infection and matching HLA type.

In this sample, this clonotype turned up many times. V was trimmed by 5 bases and J by 5 bases, leaving 21 bases between them. The CDR3 is made up of 16 amino acids. CDR1 is SGHTA and CDR2 is FQGNSA in the germline V gene. In TCRdb, the reads were re-called with MiXCR into one record per CDR3 protein. Of 350,000 to 550,000 distinct CDR3 sequences listed, approximately 31% are singletons. The TCR originated in a human donor in good health (CMV status not recorded). Some clones in this sample may be carry-over from other donors' samples. V is TRBV7-2 and J is TRBJ1-1; D is perhaps TRBD1 (6 bases). Specimen: PBMCs. The CDR3 region is CASSPRGSYRGTEAFF. CDR3 DNA: TGTGCCAGCAGCCCTCGAGGGTCCTATAGGGGGACTGAAGCTTTCTTT. Full variable domain (remainder filled in from reference TRBV7-2 and TRBJ1-1): GAGVSQSPSNKVTEKGKDVELRCDPISGHTALYWYRQSLGQGLEFLIYFQGNSAPDKSGLPSDRFSAERTGGSVSTLTIQRTQQEDSAVYLCASSPRGSYRGTEAFFGQGTRLTVV.